Below are 16 T cell receptor beta chains sequenced from a single sample in a study of blood T cell repertoires in COVID-19 (dated by TCRdb to 2018 to 2020). Library preparation was by the immunoSEQ multiplex PCR assay. The clones in this table, taken by TCRdb from immuneACCESS, are in-frame only. Not every clone is retained; where verified, under half of the shortfall comes from an unresolved V gene, and the cause of the rest is unknown. Across this sample there are under 20,000 clones, with roughly 87% seen only once. 13% of the sample goes to the ten largest clones. Sequencing used peripheral blood. These TCRs come from a man aged 55 to 69 with active COVID-19.

The genes are TRBV2 and TRBJ2-1; 9 positions agree with TRBD2. From germline, CDR1 is SNHLY and CDR2 FYNNEI. V dropped 3 bases and J dropped 6; count of bases not matched to a gene: 6. The CDR3 length is 15 residues. The CDR3 region has the DNA TGTGCCAGCAGTGACGGGGCTAGCGGGGTCAATGAGCAGTTCTTC. As protein: CASSDGASGVNEQFF.

The chain uses TRBV7-3 and TRBJ2-7; no clear D gene. Germline CDR1 reads SGHTA; CDR2 reads FQGTGA. The CDR3 totals 19 residues. V was pared by 3 bases and J by 3 bases, with 27 bases between. Here the CDR3 reads CASSFLASCFLGDFYEQYF. CDR3 bases: TGTGCCAGCAGCTTCTTGGCTAGTTGCTTCCTCGGAGACTTCTACGAGCAGTACTTC. Looking up the rest from reference TRBV7-3 and TRBJ2-7 gives the full variable domain: GAGVSQTPSNKVTEKGKYVELRCDPISGHTALYWYRQSLGQGPEFLIYFQGTGAADDSGLPNDRFFAVRPEGSVSTLKIQRTERGDSAVYLCASSFLASCFLGDFYEQYFGPGTRLTVT.

The V gene is TRBV29-1, the J gene TRBJ1-2; 7 positions match TRBD1. The CDR3 totals 13 residues. Germline V gives CDR1 SQVTM, CDR2 ANQGSEA. J lost 8 bases, V lost 5 bases, and 11 bases had no gene match. The CDR3 DNA follows: TGCAGCGTTCTGCTGACAGGGTTGGGGGGCTACACCTTC. It codes for CSVLLTGLGGYTF.

The V and J genes are TRBV3-1 (or the pseudogene TRBV3-2) and TRBJ1-2; D possibly corresponds to TRBD1 (6 bases). Between the trimmed V and J ends, which lost 3 bases and 0 bases, there was a span of 8 bases. The CDR3 spans 14 residues. From germline, CDR1 is LGHDT and CDR2 YNNKEL (reference sequence). The CDR3 is CASSQYRANYGYTF. The CDR3 bases are TGTGCCAGCAGCCAGTACAGGGCTAACTATGGCTACACCTTC.

The chain links TRBV10-1 to TRBJ2-2; unclear D gene. The CDR3 is 16 amino acids. The ends were cut back, 6 bases at V and 2 bases at J, with 16 bases in the middle. CDR1 is WNHNN, CDR2 SYGVQD, per germline (reference sequence). This CDR3 is CASRKNERSNTGELFF. CDR3 bases: TGCGCCAGCAGGAAGAATGAACGGAGTAACACCGGGGAGCTGTTTTTT.

This clone turned up a few times. The rearrangement joins TRBV18 to TRBJ2-7; TRBD1 might be the D (5 bases). The CDR3 spans 14 residues. CDR1 is KGHSH, CDR2 LQKENI, per germline. The germline V and J ends were trimmed by 0 bases and 5 bases, with 11 bases remaining between them. This CDR3 reads CASSPPAGFHEQYF. CDR3 nucleotide sequence: TGTGCCAGCTCACCACCCGCAGGGTTCCACGAGCAGTACTTC.

The chain links TRBV7-2 to TRBJ2-3; 16 nucleotides align to TRBD2. Germline V gene data show CDR1 as SGHTA and CDR2 as FQGNSA. The V segment lost 5 bases and the J segment 4 bases; nucleotides outside the gene matches: 12. The CDR3 consists of 19 residues. The CDR3 sequence is CASSKSLGLAGGRPDTQYF. The CDR3 DNA reads TGTGCCAGCAGCAAAAGCCTGGGACTAGCGGGGGGGCGTCCAGATACGCAGTATTTT.

The CDR3 DNA reads as TGTGCCAGCAGCTTTAGTGGAGGGGTGGCTTTCTTT. Translated, it gives CASSFSGGVAFF. The V call is TRBV7-9, the J call TRBJ1-1, with D maybe TRBD1 (5 bases). Germline lookup yields CDR1 SEHNR and CDR2 FQNEAQ (reference sequence). The CDR3 has 12 amino acids. Trimming took off 3 bases at V and 11 bases at J, with 13 bases between the two ends.

This CDR3 is CASSGSGQGSNNSPLHF. The DNA of the CDR3 is TGTGCCAGCAGTGGATCGGGACAGGGGTCCAATAATTCACCCCTCCACTTT. The chain combines TRBV28 with TRBJ1-6; 10 positions match TRBD1. This CDR3 spans 17 amino acids. V lost 5 bases to trimming and J lost 5 bases; unmatched junction nucleotides: 9. Germline CDR1 MDHEN, CDR2 SYDVKM.

A few counts support this clone. J is TRBJ2-2 and V is TRBV7-8; the match to TRBD2 covers 8 bases. Unmatched junction bases numbered 2, after V lost 4 bases and J lost 1 base. Per germline, CDR1 SGHVS and CDR2 FQNEAQ. CDR3 length equals 15 residues. This chain's CDR3 is CASSSTSGNTGELFF. CDR3 DNA sequence: TGTGCCAGCAGCTCTACTAGCGGGAACACCGGGGAGCTGTTTTTT.

This clone appeared once. The rearrangement links TRBV19 to TRBJ2-3; 8 bases are shared with TRBD1. The V gene end was trimmed by 3 bases and the J gene end by 0 bases; junction bases not matched to a gene: 2. Germline V CDR1 and CDR2: LNHDA, SQIVND (reference sequence). CDR3 length: 15 amino acids. The CDR3 nucleotides are TGTGCCAGTAGTATGACAGGGGTAAGCACAGATACGCAGTATTTT. Translated, it gives CASSMTGVSTDTQYF.

This clone was recorded only once. The rearrangement uses TRBV7-8 and TRBJ1-3, with 9 bases fitting TRBD1. Germline lookup yields CDR1 SGHVS and CDR2 FQNEAQ. V was pared by 5 bases and J by 3 bases, with 5 bases of the junction left unmatched. This CDR3 is built from 15 residues. CDR3: CASSPQGAFGNTIYF. In DNA form, the CDR3 reads TGTGCCAGCAGCCCACAGGGGGCGTTTGGAAACACCATATATTTT.

The chain carries TRBV4-1 and TRBJ2-3, with TRBD2 matching over 7 bases. The CDR3 spans 19 residues. The germline CDR1 and CDR2 sequences are MGHRA and YSYEKL. V dropped 0 bases and J dropped 10; count of bases not matched to a gene: 22. The CDR3, as DNA: TGCGCCAGCAGCCAAGATTTATTTGGGCTAGCGGCCATCGGTACCTCGCAGTATTTT. Translating it yields CASSQDLFGLAAIGTSQYF.

The rearrangement joins TRBV2 to TRBJ2-7, with TRBD1 identical over 7 bases. CDR3 length equals 16 residues. CDR1 SNHLY and CDR2 FYNNEI come from the germline V gene. With V trimmed by 5 bases and J by 1 base, 11 bases remained unmatched. The CDR3 nucleotides are TGTGCCAGCAGTCCCTCCCGGACAGGAAGATCCTACGAGCAGTACTTC. Encoded protein: CASSPSRTGRSYEQYF. Drawing the rest from reference TRBV2 and TRBJ2-7, the complete variable domain is EPEVTQTPSHQVTQMGQEVILRCVPISNHLYFYWYRQILGQKVEFLVSFYNNEISEKSEIFDDQFSVERPDGSNFTLKIRSTKLEDSAMYFCASSPSRTGRSYEQYFGPGTRLTVT.

This clone was seen only a few times. The J gene is TRBJ1-2, the V gene TRBV7-9, with D uncertain. In germline, CDR1 is SEHNR, CDR2 FQNEAQ (reference sequence). V was clipped by 7 bases and J by 0 bases, with 12 bases between them. The CDR3 loop spans 14 amino acids. The CDR3 loop reads CASTDDWTNYGYTF. CDR3 sequence (DNA): TGTGCCAGCACCGACGACTGGACTAACTATGGCTACACCTTC.

The gene calls are TRBV6-2 or TRBV6-3 and TRBJ2-7, with 9 positions matching TRBD2. This CDR3 has 16 amino acids. Losses at the gene ends were 4 bases for V and 5 bases for J; bases not matched to a gene: 12. The germline V gene has CDR1 MNHEY and CDR2 SVGEGT. The CDR3 DNA follows: TGTGCCAGCAGTTCCACCAGCGGGGGGCCCGACAACGAGCAGTACTTC. Translating gives CASSSTSGGPDNEQYF.